Presented here are 17 T cell receptor beta chains from one specimen sequenced in a study of cytomegalovirus exposure and HLA in healthy donors. PCR used 60 Vbeta primers and 13 Jbeta primers. Assay: immunoSEQ multiplex PCR; the TCRdb copy retains only in-frame clones and omits some. The table lists fewer than 300,000 clones, 75% to 90% of them singletons. Material: PBMCs. These receptors all come from a girl aged 2-10 years in good health and CMV-seronegative.

The chain joins TRBV2 to TRBJ2-2; TRBD2 matches at 9 bases. Trimming took 4 bases from V and 0 from J; bases not matched to a gene: 0. Germline-derived CDR1 and CDR2 are SNHLY and FYNNEI. This CDR3 contains 15 residues. The CDR3 DNA is TGTGCCAGCAGTGGACTAGCGGCGAACACCGGGGAGCTGTTTTTT. Translation gives CASSGLAANTGELFF.

This chain uses TRBV27 with TRBJ2-3, with TRBD2 matching over 11 bases. Trimming took 6 bases from V and 0 from J; bases not matched to a gene: 8. The germline CDR1 and CDR2 sequences are MNHEY and SMNVEV (reference sequence). This CDR3 is 17 amino acids long. CDR3 in amino acids: CASSELSSGGSTDTQYF. CDR3 coding DNA: TGTGCCAGCAGCGAGCTTTCTAGCGGGGGGAGCACAGATACGCAGTATTTT.

The chain links TRBV28 to TRBJ2-2; no definite D call. CDR3 size: 14 residues. Germline lookup yields CDR1 MDHEN and CDR2 SYDVKM. Trimming took off 6 bases at V and 0 bases at J, with 8 bases between the two ends. The CDR3 DNA reads TGTGCCAGCAGGTTTATTTCGAACACCGGGGAGCTGTTTTTT. Translated: CASRFISNTGELFF.

The chain employs TRBV5-1 and TRBJ1-1, with TRBD1 as a possible D gene (5 bases). V shed 4 bases and J shed 2 bases, with 9 bases lying between them. CDR3 length: 13 residues. Germline values: CDR1 SGHRS, CDR2 YFSETQ. The CDR3 reads CASSLDSNTEAFF. As DNA, the CDR3 is TGCGCCAGCAGCCTCGACAGTAACACTGAAGCTTTCTTT.

This chain uses TRBV7-9 with TRBJ2-7, with D uncertain. Per the germline V gene, CDR1 is SEHNR and CDR2 is FQNEAQ (reference sequence). The CDR3 length is 15 residues. With 3 bases removed from V and 1 base from J, the gap between germline ends came to 13 bases. The CDR3 coding sequence is TGTGCCAGCAGCTTTAGTGCAGGCTATTCCTACGAGCAGTACTTC. As protein: CASSFSAGYSYEQYF.

The chain uses TRBV28 and TRBJ1-2; D is uncertain. CDR3 length: 12 residues. In germline, CDR1 is MDHEN, CDR2 SYDVKM. V gave up 5 bases and J gave up 8 bases, with 12 bases separating them. CDR3 sequence (DNA): TGTGCCAGCAGTCCCCAGCCAGGAGGCTACACCTTC. Its translation: CASSPQPGGYTF.

V gene TRBV27 combines with J gene TRBJ1-2, with TRBD1 matching over 7 bases. The V gene's germline CDR1 is MNHEY and CDR2 SMNVEV (reference sequence). Trimming removed 6 bases from V and 7 bases from J; junction bases left unmatched: 5. This CDR3 is built from 12 residues. The DNA of the CDR3 is TGTGCCAGCAGCCCAGGGGGAGGTGGCTACACCTTC. Its translation is CASSPGGGGYTF.

The genes are TRBV11-2 and TRBJ2-7; D is perhaps TRBD2 (6 bases). The germline V gene has CDR1 SGHAT and CDR2 FQNNGV. Trimming pared 1 base from V and 5 bases from J, leaving 21 bases between. The CDR3 covers 17 residues. In DNA form, the CDR3 reads TGTGCCAGCAGCTTAGGGTGGAGGGGCAGGGCCCCCCACGAGCAGTACTTC. Translated, it gives CASSLGWRGRAPHEQYF. Using reference TRBV11-2 and TRBJ2-7 for the parts outside the CDR3, the full variable domain is EAGVAQSPRYKIIEKRQSVAFWCNPISGHATLYWYQQILGQGPKLLIQFQNNGVVDDSQLPKDRFSAERLKGVDSTLKIQPAKLEDSAVYLCASSLGWRGRAPHEQYFGPGTRLTVT.

The chain carries TRBV10-3 and TRBJ2-7; TRBD2 agrees at 7 bases. In germline, CDR1 is ENHRY, CDR2 SYGVKD. V lost 4 bases, J lost 1 base, and 10 bases stayed unmatched. The CDR3 loop spans 16 amino acids. The CDR3 sequence is CAISAGLASGSYEQYF. The CDR3 nucleotides read TGTGCCATCAGTGCCGGACTCGCTAGCGGATCCTACGAGCAGTACTTC.

The chain employs TRBV6-1 and TRBJ2-3; TRBD1 agrees at 7 bases. V was clipped by 8 bases and J by 2 bases; unmatched bases: 7. This CDR3 spans 14 amino acids. Germline V gene sequence: CDR1 MNHNS, CDR2 SASEGT. The CDR3 region is CASSSGQITDTQYF. The CDR3 DNA follows: TGTGCCAGCTCATCGGGACAGATCACAGATACGCAGTATTTT.

Comments on this clone: Other DNA sequences in the same sample also yield this CDR3. V and J are TRBV28 and TRBJ1-2, with 7 bases that match TRBD1. The CDR3 extends over 12 amino acids. Germline assignment: CDR1 MDHEN and CDR2 SYDVKM. The J segment lost 8 bases and the V segment lost 4 bases, leaving 4 bases of the junction unmatched. CDR3 sequence reads: CASSSQGIGYTF. CDR3 bases: TGTGCCAGCAGTTCACAGGGGATCGGCTACACCTTC.

This clone was picked up a small number of times. V and J are TRBV27 and TRBJ2-5; D remains ambiguous. CDR3 length equals 16 residues. Germline values: CDR1 MNHEY, CDR2 SMNVEV (reference sequence). Between the trimmed V and J ends, which lost 0 bases and 3 bases, there was a span of 14 bases. CDR3 sequence: CASSLSVTYLKETQYF. The DNA of the CDR3 is TGTGCCAGCAGTTTATCTGTGACTTATCTAAAAGAGACCCAGTACTTC.

The rearrangement joins TRBV18 to TRBJ1-1, with 9 bases lining up with TRBD1. The CDR3 is made up of 16 amino acids. Looked up from germline, CDR1 is KGHSH and CDR2 is LQKENI. Trimming removed 0 bases from V and 4 bases from J; junction bases left unmatched: 6. CDR3 in amino acids: CASSPPDRGDGTEAFF. The CDR3 bases are TGTGCCAGCTCACCACCGGACAGGGGTGACGGCACTGAAGCTTTCTTT.

This clone was counted between two and nine times. V and J are TRBV13 and TRBJ2-1; TRBD1 matches 10 bases. Germline assignment: CDR1 PRHDT and CDR2 FYEKMQ (reference sequence). With V trimmed by 11 bases and J by 7 bases, 11 bases remained unmatched. The CDR3 is 14 amino acids. The CDR3 reads CAVSDRGRGNEQFF. CDR3 bases: TGTGCCGTTAGTGACAGGGGGCGCGGGAATGAGCAGTTCTTC.

A note on this clone: Other DNA variants within this sample encode the same CDR3. The rearrangement joins TRBV13 to TRBJ2-1; D perhaps matches TRBD1 (5 bases). The germline V gene encodes CDR1 PRHDT and CDR2 FYEKMQ (reference sequence). Trimming removed 3 bases at V and 9 bases at J, with 6 bases between. The CDR3 is made up of 11 amino acids. CDR3 in DNA: TGTGCCAGCAGCTTTAGGGGTGAGCAGTTCTTC. Encoded protein: CASSFRGEQFF.

A word on this clone: One end of the junction fails to match germline, which may point to a read error. This chain joins TRBV2 and TRBJ2-5; tentative D call: TRBD1 (6 bases). CDR1 is SNHLY and CDR2 is FYNNEI in the germline V gene. The CDR3 is made up of 14 amino acids. The CDR3 spells CASSHRASQEAQYF. Here the CDR3 DNA reads TGTGCCAGCAGCCACAGGGCGTCCCAAGAGGCCCAGTACTTC.

Here the CDR3 DNA reads TGTGCCAGCAGCTTAGGGACAGAAAATGAGCAGTTCTTC. Translating it yields CASSLGTENEQFF. The chain carries TRBV7-8 and TRBJ2-1; possible D gene TRBD1, 6 bases. This CDR3 region has 13 residues. Trimming took 1 base from V and 7 from J, leaving 8 bases between them. Germline values: CDR1 SGHVS, CDR2 FQNEAQ.